This T cell receptor (beta chain) was sequenced during a study of blood T cell repertoires in COVID-19. Study details: COVID-19 samples from acute and convalescent phases originated in the United States, Italy and Spain. The analysed material was cDNA or gDNA that came from T cells, B-cell-depleted T cells, or PBMCs.

This clone occurred a few times. CDR3 length: 12 residues. V dropped 5 bases and J dropped 7; count of bases not matched to a gene: 4. Data came from immunoSEQ multiplex PCR; TCRdb stores just in-frame clones and leaves some out. The sample consists of 200,000 to 250,000 clones, around 87% of them appearing once. Followed longitudinally, the Seattle patients had been enrolled during active infection. Sequenced sample: peripheral blood. The rearrangement links TRBV12-3 or TRBV12-4 to TRBJ2-7; 8 positions match TRBD2. The receptor was derived from a woman aged 45-59 years with COVID-19, enrolled during active disease. The CDR3 nucleotides read TGTGCCAGCAGTCCCGGGGGGGTGGAGCAGTACGTC. It is translated as CASSPGGVEQYV.